This TCR beta chain comes out of a study of blood T cell repertoires in COVID-19. Overall study context: The cDNA or gDNA used as material had been derived from T cells, B-cell-depleted T cells, or PBMCs.

Assay: immunoSEQ multiplex PCR; the TCRdb copy retains only in-frame clones and omits some. The sample shows approximately 500,000 clones, roughly 89% of them seen only once. Per germline, CDR1 SGHTA and CDR2 FQGNSA. The V end lost 4 bases, the J end lost 2 bases, and 12 bases lay between the germline ends. This CDR3 region has 15 residues. This TCR came from a woman in her 50s with COVID-19, enrolled during active disease. The J gene is TRBJ2-1, the V gene TRBV7-2; D is unresolved. The sample consisted of peripheral blood. The CDR3 nucleotides read TGTGCCAGCAGCTCTCGACGACTGGCCTACAATGAGCAGTTCTTC. Translation: CASSSRRLAYNEQFF.